Each of the 14 T cell receptor beta chains below was sequenced from the same sample in a study of identical twins. TCRdb processed the 5' RACE reads anew with MiXCR; each CDR3 protein has one entry. The data show 200,000 to 300,000 distinct CDR3 sequences, with more than 9% seen just once and about 9% held by the top ten. The specimen sequenced was memory T cells sorted from blood. The receptor source for this set is a man aged 45-60 years in good health.

This clonotype was detected ten times or more. The chain has TRBV2 and TRBJ2-2, with TRBD2 as a possible D gene (6 bases). V gave up 1 base and J gave up 4 bases, with 10 bases separating them. The CDR3 extends over 15 amino acids. Germline V lookup: CDR1 SNHLY, CDR2 FYNNEI. This CDR3 reads CASSEGDLATGELFF. DNA for the CDR3: TGTGCCAGCAGTGAAGGGGACTTAGCCACCGGGGAGCTGTTTTTT.

This clonotype was seen many times. The rearrangement links TRBV7-2 to TRBJ1-2; possible D gene TRBD1, 5 bases. The CDR3 runs to 16 residues. Trimming stripped 1 base from V and 5 bases from J, with 17 bases between. In germline, CDR1 is SGHTA, CDR2 FQGNSA. The CDR3 loop is CASSLDGATRSYGYTF. DNA for the CDR3: TGTGCCAGCAGCTTAGACGGGGCCACGCGGTCGTATGGCTACACCTTC.

This clonotype was observed a handful of times. The rearrangement links TRBV5-6 to TRBJ1-1; 10 bases agree with TRBD1. In germline, CDR1 is SGHDT, CDR2 YYEEEE. The CDR3 consists of 14 residues. Losses at the gene ends were 2 bases for V and 3 bases for J; bases not matched to a gene: 1. The CDR3 loop reads CASSFGQGDTEAFF. DNA for the CDR3: TGTGCCAGCAGCTTCGGACAGGGGGACACTGAAGCTTTCTTT.

In this sample, this clonotype turned up a few times. The chain's CDR3 is CASSQPGTSGITGELFF. CDR3 bases: TGTGCCAGCAGCCAACCCGGGACTAGCGGGATCACCGGGGAGCTGTTTTTT. The chain recombines TRBV4-2 with TRBJ2-2, with TRBD2 matching 13 bases. J lost 4 bases, V lost 2 bases, and 4 bases had no gene match. Germline CDR1 is LGHNA and CDR2 is YNFKEQ. This CDR3 is built from 17 residues.

This clonotype was detected many times. The chain links TRBV3-1 to TRBJ2-3; D perhaps matches TRBD2 (6 bases). CDR1 is LGHDT, CDR2 YNNKEL, per germline (reference sequence). This CDR3 spans 16 amino acids. V was cut by 3 bases and J by 3 bases, with 16 bases left in between. The CDR3 reads CASSHRSARETDTQYF. CDR3 in DNA: TGTGCCAGCAGCCACCGGTCGGCGCGGGAAACAGATACGCAGTATTTT.

This chain joins TRBV12-3 or TRBV12-4 and TRBJ2-5; D possibly corresponds to TRBD1 (6 bases). This CDR3 has 14 amino acids. Trimming removed 2 bases at V and 4 bases at J, with 11 bases between. The CDR3 region is CASSLKGGRETQYF. CDR3 in DNA: TGTGCCAGCAGTTTAAAAGGGGGACGAGAGACCCAGTACTTC.

This clonotype was picked up a small number of times. This chain connects TRBV7-8 to TRBJ1-6; D gene ambiguous. The germline V gene encodes CDR1 SGHVS and CDR2 FQNEAQ. This CDR3 region has 14 residues. The germline V and J ends were trimmed by 1 base and 4 bases, with 5 bases remaining between them. The CDR3 sequence: CASSLENYNSPLHF. In DNA form, the CDR3 reads TGTGCCAGCAGCTTAGAAAATTATAATTCACCCCTCCACTTT.

This clonotype was recorded a few times. V is TRBV6-2 or TRBV6-3 and J is TRBJ2-1; maybe TRBD2 (6 bases). V lost 9 bases to trimming and J lost 9 bases, with 27 bases between them. The germline V gene encodes CDR1 MNHEY and CDR2 SVGEGT. This CDR3 is built from 16 residues. The CDR3: CASQSAPGLPRSEQFF. As DNA, the CDR3 is TGTGCCAGTCAGAGTGCCCCGGGACTCCCCCGGTCTGAGCAGTTCTTC.

V usage is TRBV12-3 or TRBV12-4 and J usage is TRBJ2-7, with D uncertain. Trimming pared 3 bases from V and 3 bases from J, leaving 12 bases between. The CDR3 has 14 amino acids. CDR3 loop: CASSFGVVNYEQYF. The CDR3 DNA reads as TGTGCCAGCAGTTTTGGGGTTGTCAACTACGAGCAGTACTTC.

The chain has TRBV5-5 and TRBJ2-5; unclear D gene. The CDR3 has 16 residues. Trimming took off 4 bases at V and 0 bases at J, with 16 bases between the two ends. Germline-derived CDR1 and CDR2 are SGHKS and YYEKEE (reference sequence). CDR3 loop: CASSQEPGSYQETQYF. CDR3 bases: TGTGCCAGCAGCCAGGAACCGGGTTCCTACCAAGAGACCCAGTACTTC.

The chain combines TRBV7-6 with TRBJ2-1, with 15 bases fitting TRBD2. J lost 4 bases, V lost 5 bases, and 6 bases had no gene match. The CDR3 covers 17 residues. Germline V gives CDR1 SGHVS, CDR2 FNYEAQ. CDR3 sequence reads: CASSPGTSGRLYNEQFF. CDR3 nucleotides: TGTGCCAGCAGCCCAGGGACTAGCGGGAGGTTGTACAATGAGCAGTTCTTC. The full variable domain, its missing parts supplied by reference TRBV7-6 and TRBJ2-1, is GAGVSQSPRYKVTKRGQDVALRCDPISGHVSLYWYRQALGQGPEFLTYFNYEAQQDKSGLPNDRFSAERPEGSISTLTIQRTEQRDSAMYRCASSPGTSGRLYNEQFFGPGTRLTVL.

Many counts were recorded for this clonotype. The CDR3 DNA reads TGCAGTGCTAGAGATCTAGCAGGGGTTACCATGAACACTGAAGCTTTCTTT. Its translation: CSARDLAGVTMNTEAFF. V gene TRBV20-1 combines with J gene TRBJ1-1, with D perhaps matching TRBD1 (6 bases). CDR1 is DFQATT and CDR2 is SNEGSKA in the germline V gene (reference sequence). This CDR3 contains 17 residues. V gave up 0 bases and J gave up 0 bases, with 17 bases separating them.

This clonotype was detected a few times. V gene TRBV9 combines with J gene TRBJ2-2; the D gene is possibly TRBD2 (6 bases). Germline CDR1 SGDLS, CDR2 YYNGEE. Trimming pared 3 bases from V and 5 bases from J, leaving 14 bases between. The CDR3 extends over 15 amino acids. The CDR3 region is CASSGGGLATGELFF. The CDR3 nucleotides read TGTGCCAGCAGCGGTGGGGGACTGGCTACCGGGGAGCTGTTTTTT.

This clonotype was found many times. This chain links TRBV7-8 with TRBJ1-4; TRBD1 might be the D (5 bases). Per the germline V gene, CDR1 is SGHVS and CDR2 is FQNEAQ. The CDR3 spans 15 residues. Deletions cut 1 base from V and 7 bases from J, with 13 bases between. In DNA, the CDR3 is TGTGCCAGCAGCTTAGGGGCAGGGCTGAGTGAAAAACTGTTTTTT. Protein sequence: CASSLGAGLSEKLFF.